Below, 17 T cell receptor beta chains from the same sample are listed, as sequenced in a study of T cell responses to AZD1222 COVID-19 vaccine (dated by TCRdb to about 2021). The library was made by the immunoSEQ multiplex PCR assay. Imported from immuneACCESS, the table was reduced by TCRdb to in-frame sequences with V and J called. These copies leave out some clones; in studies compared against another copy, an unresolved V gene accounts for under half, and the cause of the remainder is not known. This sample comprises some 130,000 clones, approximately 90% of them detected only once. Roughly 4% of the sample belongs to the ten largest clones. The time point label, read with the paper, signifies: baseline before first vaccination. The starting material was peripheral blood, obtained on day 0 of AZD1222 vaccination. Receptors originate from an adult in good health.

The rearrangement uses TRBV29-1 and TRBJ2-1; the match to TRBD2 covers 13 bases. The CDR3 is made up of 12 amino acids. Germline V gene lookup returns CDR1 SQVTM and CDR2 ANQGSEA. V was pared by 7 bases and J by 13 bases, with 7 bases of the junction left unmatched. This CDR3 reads CSAGGLAGPQFF. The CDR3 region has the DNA TGCAGCGCGGGGGGACTAGCGGGACCCCAGTTCTTC.

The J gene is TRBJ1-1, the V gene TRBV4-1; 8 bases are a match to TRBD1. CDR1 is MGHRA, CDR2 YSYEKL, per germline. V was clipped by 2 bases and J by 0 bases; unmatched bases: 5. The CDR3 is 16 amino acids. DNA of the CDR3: TGCGCCAGCAGCCAACCCCTGACAGGGGTGAACACTGAAGCTTTCTTT. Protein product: CASSQPLTGVNTEAFF.

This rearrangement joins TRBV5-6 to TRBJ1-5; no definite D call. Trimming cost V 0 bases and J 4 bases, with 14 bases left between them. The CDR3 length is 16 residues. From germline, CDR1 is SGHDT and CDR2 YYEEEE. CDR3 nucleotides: TGTGCCAGCAGCTTGGGTGGGCAGGTGCGGAATCAGCCCCAGCATTTT. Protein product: CASSLGGQVRNQPQHF. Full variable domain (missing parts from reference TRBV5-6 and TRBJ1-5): DAGVTQSPTHLIKTRGQQVTLRCSPKSGHDTVSWYQQALGQGPQFIFQYYEEEERQRGNFPDRFSGHQFPNYSSELNVNALLLGDSALYLCASSLGGQVRNQPQHFGDGTRLSIL.

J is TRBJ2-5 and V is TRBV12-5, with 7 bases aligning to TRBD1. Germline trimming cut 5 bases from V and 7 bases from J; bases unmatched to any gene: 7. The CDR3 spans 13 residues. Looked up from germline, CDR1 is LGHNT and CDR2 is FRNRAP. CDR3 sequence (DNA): TGTGCTAGTGGTAACGACAGGGCGGCGACCCAGTACTTC. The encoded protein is CASGNDRAATQYF.

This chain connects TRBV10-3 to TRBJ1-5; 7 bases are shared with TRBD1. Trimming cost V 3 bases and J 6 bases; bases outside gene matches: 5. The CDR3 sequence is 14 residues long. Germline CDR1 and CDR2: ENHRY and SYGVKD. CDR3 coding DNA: TGTGCCATCAGTGACCCAGGGACAGTTCAGCCCCAGCATTTT. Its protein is CAISDPGTVQPQHF.

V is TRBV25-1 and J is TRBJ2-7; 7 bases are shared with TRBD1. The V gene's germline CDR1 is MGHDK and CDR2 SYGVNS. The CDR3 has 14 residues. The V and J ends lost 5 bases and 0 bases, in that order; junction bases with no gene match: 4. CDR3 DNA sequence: TGTGCCAGCAGTTGGGACAGCCTCTCCTACGAGCAGTACTTC. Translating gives CASSWDSLSYEQYF.

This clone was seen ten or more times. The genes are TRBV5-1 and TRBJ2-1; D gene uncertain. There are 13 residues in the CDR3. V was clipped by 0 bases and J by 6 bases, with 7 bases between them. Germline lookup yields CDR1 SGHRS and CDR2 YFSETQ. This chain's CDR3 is CASSLVYRNEQFF. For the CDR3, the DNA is TGCGCCAGCAGCTTGGTCTACCGCAATGAGCAGTTCTTC.

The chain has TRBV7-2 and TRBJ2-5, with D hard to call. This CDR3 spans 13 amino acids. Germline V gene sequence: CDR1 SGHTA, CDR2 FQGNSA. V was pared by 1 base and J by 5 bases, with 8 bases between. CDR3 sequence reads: CASSLDGMETQYF. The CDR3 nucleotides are TGTGCCAGCAGCTTAGACGGTATGGAGACCCAGTACTTC.

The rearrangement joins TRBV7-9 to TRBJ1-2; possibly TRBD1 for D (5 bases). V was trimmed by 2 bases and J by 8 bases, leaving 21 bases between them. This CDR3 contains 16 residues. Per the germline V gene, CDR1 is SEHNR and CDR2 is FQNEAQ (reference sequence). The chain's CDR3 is CASSLLGVHGADGYTF. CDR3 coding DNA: TGTGCCAGCAGCTTATTAGGGGTCCACGGCGCAGACGGCTACACCTTC.

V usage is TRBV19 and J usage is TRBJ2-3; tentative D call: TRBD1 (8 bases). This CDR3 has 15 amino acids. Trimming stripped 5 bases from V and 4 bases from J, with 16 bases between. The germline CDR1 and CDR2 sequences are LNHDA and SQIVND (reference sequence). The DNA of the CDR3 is TGTGCCAGTAGTTCAGGGGGCGGGAGCTCAGATACGCAGTATTTT. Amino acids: CASSSGGGSSDTQYF.

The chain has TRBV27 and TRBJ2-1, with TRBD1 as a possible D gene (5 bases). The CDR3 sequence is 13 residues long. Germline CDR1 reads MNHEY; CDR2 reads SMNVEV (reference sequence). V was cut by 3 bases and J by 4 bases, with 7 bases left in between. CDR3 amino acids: CASSLRQYNEQFF. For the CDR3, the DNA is TGTGCCAGCAGTTTGAGACAGTACAATGAGCAGTTCTTC.

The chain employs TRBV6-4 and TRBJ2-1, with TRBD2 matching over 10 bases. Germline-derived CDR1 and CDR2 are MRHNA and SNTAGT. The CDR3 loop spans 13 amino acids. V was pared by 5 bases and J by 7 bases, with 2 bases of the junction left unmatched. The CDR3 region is CASSSSGRNEQFF. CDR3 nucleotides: TGTGCCAGCAGTTCTAGCGGGAGAAATGAGCAGTTCTTC.

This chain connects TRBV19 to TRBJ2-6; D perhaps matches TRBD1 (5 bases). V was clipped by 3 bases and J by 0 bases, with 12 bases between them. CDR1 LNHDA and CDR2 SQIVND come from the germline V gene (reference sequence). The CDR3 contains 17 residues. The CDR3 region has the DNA TGTGCCAGTAGTATCAAAACAGGCTTCTCTGGGGCCAACGTCCTGACTTTC. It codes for CASSIKTGFSGANVLTF.

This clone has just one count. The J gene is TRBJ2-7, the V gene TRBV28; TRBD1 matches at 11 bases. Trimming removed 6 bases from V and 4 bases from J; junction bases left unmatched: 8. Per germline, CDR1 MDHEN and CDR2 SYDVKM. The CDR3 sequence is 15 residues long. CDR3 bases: TGTGCCAGCAGGGAGGGACAGGGGGGTTTTTACGAGCAGTACTTC. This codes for CASREGQGGFYEQYF.

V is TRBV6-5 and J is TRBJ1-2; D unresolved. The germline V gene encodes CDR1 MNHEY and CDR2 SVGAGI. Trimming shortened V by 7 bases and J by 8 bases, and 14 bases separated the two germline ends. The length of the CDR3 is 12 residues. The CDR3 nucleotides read TGTGCCAGCACCTCACCCGGTCGAGGCTACACCTTC. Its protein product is CASTSPGRGYTF.

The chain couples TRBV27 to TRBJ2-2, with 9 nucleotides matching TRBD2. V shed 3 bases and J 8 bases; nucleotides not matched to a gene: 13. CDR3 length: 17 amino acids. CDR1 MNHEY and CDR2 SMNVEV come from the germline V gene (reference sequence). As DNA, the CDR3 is TGTGCCAGCAGTTTCCTCCGACTAGCGGATGGTGGGGGGGAGCTGTTTTTT. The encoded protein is CASSFLRLADGGGELFF.

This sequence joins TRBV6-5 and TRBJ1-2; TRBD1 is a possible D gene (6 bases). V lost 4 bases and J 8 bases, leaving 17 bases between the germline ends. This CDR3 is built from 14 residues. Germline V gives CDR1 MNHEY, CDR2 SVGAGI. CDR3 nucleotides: TGTGCCAGCAGTTTTAACAGGGCGGGTAGGGGCTACACCTTC. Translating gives CASSFNRAGRGYTF.